This TCR beta chain was captured by sequencing in a study of graft-versus-host responses after intestinal transplantation. Study-wide context: Transplant types were multivisceral, liver-intestinal, or isolated intestinal. Once they had received anti-thymocyte globulin induction, all recipients took tacrolimus and steroids for around 3 years. Points from the study as a whole: Investigators detected GvH clones in recipient marrow, with some emerging earlier in ileum or blood. Allograft clonal ratios (graft-versus-host to host-versus-graft) were high in patients who had graft-donor T cell macrochimerism.

Profiled with immunoSEQ multiplex PCR; TCRdb holds only in-frame clones, not every one. The repertoire holds 70,000 or so clones, with approximately 87% as singletons. About this clone itself: Its antigen is not known.

The V end was cut by 1 base, the J end by 1 base, with 4 bases between. The CDR3 spans 14 residues. Per germline, CDR1 MGHRA and CDR2 YSYEKL. The TCR originated in a human donor who was the organ donor for an intestinal transplant. This material consisted of unstimulated CD4+ T cells sorted from spleen or lymph node cells, taken before transplant. The chain uses TRBV4-1 and TRBJ2-2; D gene unclear. CDR3 sequence: CASSQALNTGELFF. The CDR3 coding sequence is TGCGCCAGCAGCCAAGCTCTGAACACCGGGGAGCTGTTTTTT.